The 7 T cell receptor beta chains listed next were all sequenced from one sample in a study of tumor-infiltrating lymphocytes in primary liver carcinoma (dated by TCRdb to between 2016 and 2019). Instrument on record: Illumina HiSeq 2500. Using a constant-region primer and ProtoScript II reverse transcriptase, TCRbeta-specific cDNA was reverse-transcribed from approximately 0.5 ug total RNA. The TCRbeta libraries were prepared through three rounds of nested multiplex PCR following a slightly modified ARM-PCR procedure. The first two PCR rounds used multiplex TRBV1-TRBV30 forward primers with a Cbeta reverse primer, each for about 11 cycles. Clones were called with MiXCR by TCRdb after fastp trimmed the public reads at Q25, and only in-frame beta chains were retained. Identical CDR3 protein sequences are pooled into one entry, listed with their most common genes and DNA. This sample comprises 180,000 or so distinct CDR3 sequences, over 50% of them detected only once. The ten top clones hold less than 75% of the sample.

Blood RNA was extracted from unsorted whole blood using TRIzol reagent, and germline DNA was obtained with the DNeasy Blood & Tissue kit. What was sequenced was peripheral blood. Receptors were obtained from a man aged 40-50 years with primary liver carcinoma and hepatitis B virus infection.

V is TRBV6-5 and J is TRBJ2-1; D not resolved. V shed 5 bases and J shed 10 bases, with 12 bases lying between them. This CDR3 contains 12 residues. The germline V gene encodes CDR1 MNHEY and CDR2 SVGAGI. The DNA of the CDR3 is TGTGCCAGCAGTCCCAGAAACGGAGAGCAGTTCTTC. Encoded protein: CASSPRNGEQFF.

On this clonotype: A much larger clone is a single base away; this may be a read error. The J gene is TRBJ2-2, the V gene TRBV11-2; D perhaps matches TRBD2 (5 bases). The CDR3 covers 16 residues. Between the trimmed V and J ends, which lost 1 base and 4 bases, there was a span of 13 bases. CDR1 SGHAT and CDR2 FQNNGV come from the germline V gene. This CDR3 is CASSLVLVSATGELFF. CDR3 coding DNA: TGTGCCAGCAGCTTAGTACTAGTTTCGGCCACCGGGGAGCTGTTTTTT.

This clonotype was seen ten or more times. This chain joins TRBV11-2 and TRBJ2-7; TRBD2 matches 10 bases. This CDR3 spans 14 amino acids. V shed 2 bases, J shed 5 bases, and the junction held 3 bases outside the gene matches. From germline, CDR1 is SGHAT and CDR2 FQNNGV. The CDR3 nucleotides read TGTGCCAGCAGCTTACTAGCGGGAGAAAACGAGCAGTACTTC. As protein: CASSLLAGENEQYF.

On this clonotype: Since a much larger clone is just one base distant, this may be a read error. The V call is TRBV6-1, the J call TRBJ2-2; D gene uncertain. Looked up from germline, CDR1 is MNHNS and CDR2 is SASEGT. V was cut by 2 bases and J by 8 bases, with 9 bases left in between. This CDR3 has 13 residues. Here the CDR3 reads CASSERGAGELFF. The CDR3 nucleotides are TGTGCCAGCAGTGAACGCGGAGCAGGGGAGCTGTTTTTT.

Of note for this clonotype: An end of the junction does not agree with germline; a read error may underlie this. The V call is TRBV11-2, the J call TRBJ2-1; D possibly uses TRBD1 or TRBD2 (6 bases each). Germline CDR1 SGHAT, CDR2 FQNNGV. CDR3 size: 13 residues. The CDR3 here is CTSSLGGRTEQFF. The CDR3 DNA follows: TGTACCAGCAGCCTAGGGGGGAGAACTGAGCAGTTTTTC.

This clonotype was found once. This rearrangement joins TRBV5-6 to TRBJ2-3; 7 nucleotides align to TRBD2. The CDR3 loop spans 14 amino acids. The V and J ends lost 0 bases and 4 bases, in that order; junction bases with no gene match: 2. Germline CDR1 is SGHDT and CDR2 is YYEEEE. The CDR3 coding sequence is TGTGCCAGCAGCTTGGATGGGAGGGCAGATACGCAGTATTTT. It specifies CASSLDGRADTQYF.

This clonotype showed up many times. V is TRBV11-2 and J is TRBJ2-7; the match to TRBD2 covers 11 bases. CDR1 is SGHAT and CDR2 is FQNNGV in the germline V gene. The CDR3 contains 17 residues. Unmatched junction bases numbered 7, after V lost 1 base and J lost 2 bases. CDR3 protein: CASSLGLGTSGTYEQYF. CDR3 nucleotides: TGTGCCAGCAGCTTAGGACTAGGGACTAGCGGTACCTACGAGCAGTACTTC.